This entry features one T cell receptor (beta chain) sequence. These data originate in a study of long-term antiretroviral therapy in people with HIV. Run at survey level, the immunoSEQ assay was version v3.0. TCRdb's copy holds only in-frame clones and misses some; the assay was immunoSEQ multiplex PCR. Of fewer than 15,000 clones listed, approximately 79% are singletons. CDR1 is MNHEY and CDR2 is SVGAGI in the germline V gene. With 6 bases clipped from V and 3 bases from J, the junction kept 7 bases outside the gene matches. The CDR3 has 15 residues. This sequence originates from a woman aged 40 to 50 with HIV. The chain combines TRBV6-5 with TRBJ2-2, with 7 bases matching TRBD1. The material sequenced was unsorted PBMCs, taken 0.8 years before starting antiretroviral therapy. CDR3 nucleotides: TGTGCCAGCAGGGCTAGGGGGCAGGACACCGGGGAGCTGTTTTTT. Amino acid sequence: CASRARGQDTGELFF.